These 17 T cell receptor beta chains came from one sample sequenced in a study of Ad26.COV2.S vaccination and SARS-CoV-2 variants. Sequencing was performed with immunoSEQ multiplex PCR; in TCRdb, only in-frame clones are kept and a portion is missing. This table holds a few hundred thousand clones, about four fifths found once. Documented treatment: around 19 received Ad26.COV2.S at low or high dose, single or two shots; roughly five received placebo; per-sample allocation not given. Samples analyzed were those drawn on day 63 after the first vaccine or placebo injection. The sample consisted of peripheral blood, taken in a trial of Ad26.COV2.S vaccine versus placebo. These receptors all come from a person aged 18-60 years who received the Ad26.COV2.S COVID-19 vaccine or a placebo.

V and J are TRBV19 and TRBJ2-5; D not certain. CDR3 length: 12 residues. Germline assignment: CDR1 LNHDA and CDR2 SQIVND (reference sequence). The V and J ends lost 7 bases and 4 bases respectively, with 10 bases between them. This CDR3 reads CASMGSGETQYF. In nucleotides, the CDR3 is TGTGCCAGTATGGGTTCGGGAGAGACCCAGTACTTC.

DNA for the CDR3: TGTGCCAGTAGCTGGGGGGGCCGGACTGAAGCTTTCTTT. This translates into CASSWGGRTEAFF. This chain joins TRBV19 and TRBJ1-1; maybe TRBD1 (6 bases). The V gene's germline CDR1 is LNHDA and CDR2 SQIVND (reference sequence). Trimming removed 6 bases from V and 5 bases from J, with 13 bases in between. The CDR3 length is 13 residues. Full variable domain (outside the CDR3, taken from reference TRBV19 and TRBJ1-1): DGGITQSPKYLFRKEGQNVTLSCEQNLNHDAMYWYRQDPGQGLRLIYYSQIVNDFQKGDIAEGYSVSREKKESFPLTVTSAQKNPTAFYLCASSWGGRTEAFFGQGTRLTVV.

The chain couples TRBV9 to TRBJ2-7; D gene ambiguous. The CDR3 covers 13 residues. V shed 0 bases and J shed 1 base, with 5 bases lying between them. CDR1 is SGDLS and CDR2 is YYNGEE in the germline V gene. This CDR3 reads CASSVGSSYEQYF. The CDR3 bases are TGTGCCAGCAGCGTAGGCAGTTCCTACGAGCAGTACTTC.

The rearrangement links TRBV5-6 to TRBJ1-3; D remains ambiguous. CDR1 is SGHDT and CDR2 is YYEEEE in the germline V gene. The CDR3 covers 13 residues. V lost 0 bases, J lost 4 bases, and 5 bases lay in between. The DNA of the CDR3 is TGTGCCAGCAGCTTGGCGAACGGAAACACCATATATTTT. It encodes CASSLANGNTIYF. The whole variable domain, remainder taken from reference TRBV5-6 and TRBJ1-3, is DAGVTQSPTHLIKTRGQQVTLRCSPKSGHDTVSWYQQALGQGPQFIFQYYEEEERQRGNFPDRFSGHQFPNYSSELNVNALLLGDSALYLCASSLANGNTIYFGEGSWLTVV.

V usage is TRBV19 and J usage is TRBJ1-2; D is possibly TRBD1 (6 bases). Germline assignment: CDR1 LNHDA and CDR2 SQIVND (reference sequence). Trimming removed 9 bases from V and 3 bases from J, with 8 bases in between. This CDR3 is 11 amino acids long. The CDR3: CASRQDYGYTF. The CDR3 DNA reads TGTGCCAGCCGACAGGACTATGGCTACACCTTC.

The DNA for the CDR3 is TGTGCCAGCTCACTAGTAGGGGGAGCAACTAATGAAAAACTGTTTTTT. It is translated as CASSLVGGATNEKLFF. The rearrangement links TRBV18 to TRBJ1-4; a weak D match, TRBD1 (6 bases). Per the germline V gene, CDR1 is KGHSH and CDR2 is LQKENI. The V end was cut by 4 bases, the J end by 0 bases, with 12 bases between. The CDR3 extends over 16 amino acids.

The chain has TRBV7-9 and TRBJ2-7, with 8 bases identical to TRBD1. Germline V gene sequence: CDR1 SEHNR, CDR2 FQNEAQ (reference sequence). Trimming removed 5 bases from V and 5 bases from J; junction bases left unmatched: 5. This CDR3 has 13 amino acids. CDR3 DNA: TGTGCCAGCAGCCGGACAGGGATAAACGAGCAGTACTTC. Encoded protein: CASSRTGINEQYF.

The chain joins TRBV5-5 to TRBJ2-3; 8 bases are shared with TRBD1. CDR3 length: 13 residues. Germline loops: CDR1 SGHKS, CDR2 YYEKEE (reference sequence). J was trimmed by 8 bases and V by 3 bases; bases with no gene match: 5. The CDR3 sequence is CASSWTGTGTQYF. In DNA, the CDR3 is TGTGCCAGCAGCTGGACAGGGACGGGTACGCAGTATTTT. The entire variable domain, with the rest obtained from reference TRBV5-5 and TRBJ2-3, is as follows: DAGVTQSPTHLIKTRGQQVTLRCSPISGHKSVSWYQQVLGQGPQFIFQYYEKEERGRGNFPDRFSARQFPNYSSELNVNALLLGDSALYLCASSWTGTGTQYFGPGTRLTVL.

This clone occurred a few times. The genes are TRBV5-4 and TRBJ1-3; 8 bases are shared with TRBD1. The V gene end was trimmed by 1 base and the J gene end by 4 bases; junction bases not matched to a gene: 4. The length of the CDR3 is 15 residues. Germline loops: CDR1 SGHNT, CDR2 YYREEE (reference sequence). This chain's CDR3 is CASSLQTGAGNTIYF. CDR3 nucleotide sequence: TGTGCCAGCAGCTTGCAGACAGGGGCGGGAAACACCATATATTTT.

This chain connects TRBV19 to TRBJ1-5; 7 nucleotides agree with TRBD1. This CDR3 is 15 amino acids long. V shed 3 bases, J shed 3 bases, and the junction held 5 bases outside the gene matches. Germline V CDR1 and CDR2: LNHDA, SQIVND (reference sequence). The DNA of the CDR3 is TGTGCCAGTAGTATTGGGGGACAGCCCAATCAGCCCCAGCATTTT. Its translation: CASSIGGQPNQPQHF.

V and J are TRBV3-1 (or the pseudogene TRBV3-2) and TRBJ2-1, with a possible D match to TRBD1 (5 bases). Germline CDR1 reads LGHDT; CDR2 reads YNNKEL (reference sequence). CDR3 length equals 14 residues. The V end was cut by 8 bases, the J end by 10 bases, with 21 bases between. CDR3 amino acids: CASGAALGLNEQFF. As DNA, the CDR3 is TGTGCCAGCGGGGCTGCGTTAGGGCTTAACGAGCAGTTCTTC.

This sequence joins TRBV24-1 and TRBJ2-5; TRBD2 agrees at 10 bases. The V gene end was trimmed by 5 bases and the J gene end by 5 bases; junction bases not matched to a gene: 10. The germline gives CDR1 KGHDR, CDR2 SFDVKD. The CDR3 contains 16 residues. Written as DNA, the CDR3 is TGTGCCACCAGTGCCGGGGTAGCGGGAGGTAGTGAGACCCAGTACTTC. Translation gives CATSAGVAGGSETQYF.

The CDR3 bases are TGTGCCAGTGCGGGGGGCCTTCAAGAGACCCAGTACTTC. It is translated as CASAGGLQETQYF. The gene calls are TRBV6-5 and TRBJ2-5, with 8 bases matching TRBD2. Germline assignment: CDR1 MNHEY and CDR2 SVGAGI. V gave up 9 bases and J gave up 2 bases; unmatched junction bases: 5. This CDR3 comprises 13 residues.

The chain joins TRBV28 to TRBJ2-7; 8 bases align to TRBD2. This CDR3 has 13 residues. J was trimmed by 9 bases and V by 2 bases; bases with no gene match: 6. The V gene's germline CDR1 is MDHEN and CDR2 SYDVKM. The CDR3 DNA reads as TGTGCCAGCAGTTTAGGAGGAGCGGGAGTGCAGTACTTC. Translating it yields CASSLGGAGVQYF.

The J gene is TRBJ2-1, the V gene TRBV7-2; D may be TRBD2 (6 bases). This CDR3 comprises 16 residues. Germline CDR1 is SGHTA and CDR2 is FQGNSA. Trimming removed 5 bases from V and 0 bases from J, with 14 bases in between. For the CDR3, the DNA is TGTGCCAGCAGCCCCAGCGGGCCTAGCTCCTACAATGAGCAGTTCTTC. It yields the protein CASSPSGPSSYNEQFF. The entire variable domain, with the rest obtained from reference TRBV7-2 and TRBJ2-1, is as follows: GAGVSQSPSNKVTEKGKDVELRCDPISGHTALYWYRQSLGQGLEFLIYFQGNSAPDKSGLPSDRFSAERTGGSVSTLTIQRTQQEDSAVYLCASSPSGPSSYNEQFFGPGTRLTVL.

This clone was seen just once. V usage is TRBV11-2 and J usage is TRBJ1-3, with D unclear. The CDR3 loop spans 17 amino acids. Germline V gives CDR1 SGHAT, CDR2 FQNNGV. The V end lost 2 bases, the J end lost 3 bases, and 17 bases lay between the germline ends. CDR3 sequence: CASSLIRGSVIGNTIYF. The CDR3 bases are TGTGCCAGCAGCTTAATTCGGGGTTCGGTCATTGGAAACACCATATATTTT.

This rearrangement joins TRBV27 to TRBJ2-5; 11 bases are a match to TRBD2. V was pared by 3 bases and J by 5 bases, with 5 bases of the junction left unmatched. The CDR3 totals 15 residues. Looked up from germline, CDR1 is MNHEY and CDR2 is SMNVEV (reference sequence). CDR3 in amino acids: CASSLVPSGGETQYF. CDR3 DNA: TGTGCCAGCAGTTTGGTTCCTAGCGGGGGGGAGACCCAGTACTTC.